The 11 T cell receptor beta chains in this list originate from one sample, sequenced in a study of blood T cell repertoires in COVID-19. The protocol was immunoSEQ multiplex PCR, while the TCRdb copy is restricted to in-frame clones and leaves out a portion. This table has some 100,000 clones, roughly 86% appearing once. What was sequenced was peripheral blood. These receptors originate from a woman aged 30 to 39 with acute or convalescent COVID-19.

The chain combines TRBV18 with TRBJ1-3; weak D call: TRBD1 (5 bases). Trimming took 1 base from V and 1 from J, leaving 5 bases between them. The CDR3 covers 14 residues. From germline, CDR1 is KGHSH and CDR2 LQKENI. This chain's CDR3 is CASSPQGSGNTIYF. The CDR3 region has the DNA TGTGCCAGCTCACCACAGGGGTCTGGAAACACCATATATTTT. Using reference TRBV18 and TRBJ1-3 for the parts outside the CDR3, the full variable domain is NAGVMQNPRHLVRRRGQEARLRCSPMKGHSHVYWYRQLPEEGLKFMVYLQKENIIDESGMPKERFSAEFPKEGPSILRIQQVVRGDSAAYFCASSPQGSGNTIYFGEGSWLTVV.

This clone was detected once. This chain links TRBV29-1 with TRBJ2-5, with D perhaps matching TRBD1 (6 bases). Germline assignment: CDR1 SQVTM and CDR2 ANQGSEA. This CDR3 comprises 12 residues. The ends were cut back, 4 bases at V and 2 bases at J, with 8 bases in the middle. The DNA for the CDR3 is TGCAGCGTTGTAGGGACACAAGAGACCCAGTACTTC. As protein: CSVVGTQETQYF.

This chain links TRBV5-1 with TRBJ2-3, with 10 positions matching TRBD1. The CDR3 is 15 amino acids. In germline, CDR1 is SGHRS, CDR2 YFSETQ. J gave up 4 bases and V 5 bases, and 7 bases lay outside the gene matches. This CDR3 is CASSPTGGEADTQYF. CDR3 coding DNA: TGCGCCAGCAGTCCGACAGGGGGCGAGGCAGATACGCAGTATTTT.

This sequence joins TRBV11-3 and TRBJ2-5, with D hard to call. The germline V gene encodes CDR1 SGHNT and CDR2 YENEEA. The CDR3 runs to 14 residues. V gave up 3 bases and J gave up 5 bases, with 13 bases separating them. Here the CDR3 reads CASSLRLLGETQYF. In DNA form, the CDR3 reads TGTGCCAGCAGCTTGCGACTCCTCGGGGAGACCCAGTACTTC.

This sequence joins TRBV7-9 and TRBJ2-7, with 9 bases matching TRBD1. Germline V gene lookup returns CDR1 SEHNR and CDR2 FQNEAQ (reference sequence). V lost 3 bases and J lost 9; bases outside the gene matches: 12. CDR3 length equals 15 residues. CDR3: CASSLGPGQGLTQYF. Written as DNA, the CDR3 is TGTGCCAGCAGCTTGGGTCCGGGACAGGGTCTGACGCAGTACTTC. The entire variable domain, with the rest obtained from reference TRBV7-9 and TRBJ2-7, is as follows: DTGVSQNPRHKITKRGQNVTFRCDPISEHNRLYWYRQTLGQGPEFLTYFQNEAQLEKSRLLSDRFSAERPKGSFSTLEIQRTEQGDSAMYLCASSLGPGQGLTQYFGPGTRLTVT.

This chain links TRBV28 with TRBJ1-2; TRBD1 agrees at 11 bases. Germline V gene sequence: CDR1 MDHEN, CDR2 SYDVKM. The CDR3 length is 16 residues. Unmatched junction bases numbered 9, after V lost 2 bases and J lost 7 bases. Here the CDR3 DNA reads TGTGCCAGCAGTTTACTTCCCGGACAGGGGGCTTCTGGCTACACCTTC. Amino acid sequence: CASSLLPGQGASGYTF.

The chain combines TRBV5-6 with TRBJ1-1; D unresolved. This CDR3 spans 13 amino acids. The V end was cut by 4 bases, the J end by 1 base, with 8 bases between. Per germline, CDR1 SGHDT and CDR2 YYEEEE. CDR3 loop: CASSVQKNTEAFF. The CDR3 DNA reads TGTGCCAGCAGCGTGCAGAAGAACACTGAAGCTTTCTTT.

CDR3 sequence (DNA): TGTGCCAGCAGCAACGACAGGGGAGGAACCGGGGAGCTGTTTTTT. As protein: CASSNDRGGTGELFF. The chain links TRBV7-9 to TRBJ2-2, with TRBD1 matching 8 bases. CDR1 and CDR2 from the germline V gene are SEHNR and FQNEAQ (reference sequence). The CDR3 is 15 amino acids. J lost 5 bases, V lost 5 bases, and 7 bases had no gene match.

The chain combines TRBV7-3 with TRBJ1-1; D might be TRBD1 (6 bases). Trimming cost V 1 base and J 5 bases, with 8 bases left between them. This CDR3 region has 13 residues. In germline, CDR1 is SGHTA, CDR2 FQGTGA. The CDR3 sequence is CASSLNRATEAFF. CDR3 coding DNA: TGTGCCAGCAGCTTAAACAGGGCGACTGAAGCTTTCTTT.

This rearrangement joins TRBV28 to TRBJ1-5, with D possibly being TRBD1 (5 bases). The CDR3 spans 18 residues. Germline CDR1 MDHEN, CDR2 SYDVKM. With 5 bases removed from V and 2 bases from J, the gap between germline ends came to 22 bases. CDR3 amino acids: CASSAVGRVPRGNQPQHF. CDR3 nucleotide sequence: TGTGCCAGCAGTGCTGTGGGGAGGGTACCCAGGGGCAATCAGCCCCAGCATTTT.

The chain recombines TRBV19 with TRBJ2-7; 9 bases line up with TRBD1. The germline gives CDR1 LNHDA, CDR2 SQIVND (reference sequence). The CDR3 has 13 amino acids. V was clipped by 3 bases and J by 6 bases; unmatched bases: 3. The CDR3 bases are TGTGCCAGTAGTATTGGGACAGGGACCGAGCAGTACTTC. Protein: CASSIGTGTEQYF.